Sequencing of this T cell receptor beta chain was carried out in a study of blood T cell repertoires in COVID-19. Across the study: PBMCs, B-cell-depleted T cells, or T cells were the source of the cDNA or gDNA that made up the material.

Per the original data handling: Using reference gene primer amplification, nucleated cell counts were estimated. Repertoires were generated with immunoSEQ multiplex PCR, while TCRdb's copy carries only in-frame clones and drops some. V and J calls and clone size follow that table, whereas D and trimming were derived from the DNA. The sample records about 12,000 clones, 75% to 90% being singletons. With V trimmed by 0 bases and J by 5 bases, 5 bases remained unmatched. Germline values: CDR1 MNHEY, CDR2 SVGEGT. The CDR3 covers 16 residues. The clonotype originates from a human donor in a cohort sampled during active COVID-19. Sequencing input: peripheral blood. The chain is built from TRBV6-2 or TRBV6-3 and TRBJ2-2, with 8 positions matching TRBD1. The CDR3 DNA follows: TGTGCCAGCAGTTACTCTCAGGGGGCGCAAACCGGGGAGCTGTTTTTT. Translated: CASSYSQGAQTGELFF.